A single sample is the source of the 28 T cell receptor beta chains below, sequenced in a study of shared clonotypes between healthy human individuals. Using immunoSEQ multiplex PCR, the repertoire was profiled, and TCRdb retains in-frame clones only, with some absent. The sample carries roughly 2.6 million clones, 90% to 95% recorded once. The sample taken for sequencing was naive CD4+ T cells sorted from blood. Subset indicated: CD45RA+ positively selected. Source of these receptors: a man between 18 and 35 years old in good health.

A few counts support this clone. V gene TRBV28 combines with J gene TRBJ2-1, with D possibly called TRBD1 or TRBD2 (5 bases each). This CDR3 is 11 amino acids long. CDR1 and CDR2 (germline): MDHEN, SYDVKM. V was clipped by 3 bases and J by 9 bases, with 6 bases between them. The CDR3 DNA reads as TGTGCCAGCAGTTTCGGGACTGAGCAGTTCTTC. This sequence encodes CASSFGTEQFF.

A note on this clone: The same CDR3 arises from other DNA sequences in this sample as well. This sequence joins TRBV27 and TRBJ1-1, with D maybe TRBD1 (5 bases). V was clipped by 2 bases and J by 1 base, with 5 bases between them. The germline V gene encodes CDR1 MNHEY and CDR2 SMNVEV (reference sequence). The CDR3 covers 13 residues. The CDR3: CASSLRGNTEAFF. The CDR3 coding sequence is TGTGCCAGCAGTTTAAGGGGGAACACTGAAGCTTTCTTT.

Turning to this clone: At the DNA level, this CDR3 is encoded by other sequences in the same sample as well. V gene TRBV18 combines with J gene TRBJ2-2, with D unresolved. The CDR3 runs to 16 residues. V was shortened by 0 bases and J by 0 bases, with 8 bases between the two germline ends. The V gene's germline CDR1 is KGHSH and CDR2 LQKENI. The CDR3, as DNA: TGTGCCAGCTCACCACCTGCCCGGCCGAACACCGGGGAGCTGTTTTTT. This sequence encodes CASSPPARPNTGELFF.

In its sample, this clone was seen once. CDR3 sequence (DNA): TGTGCCTGGACCCCCGGGACAGTTGGTACCTACGAGCAGTACTTC. It is translated as CAWTPGTVGTYEQYF. The chain recombines TRBV30 with TRBJ2-5; 7 bases fit TRBD1. With the DNA end fitting TRBJ2-7 better, the J assignment may be wrong. Germline V gene sequence: CDR1 GTSNPN, CDR2 SVGIG (reference sequence). CDR3 size: 15 residues.

The gene calls are TRBV11-2 and TRBJ2-7, with 8 bases identical to TRBD2. V lost 3 bases, J lost 7 bases, and 2 bases stayed unmatched. Per germline, CDR1 SGHAT and CDR2 FQNNGV. The CDR3 covers 12 residues. CDR3 protein: CASSLASGEQYF. In DNA, the CDR3 is TGTGCCAGCAGCTTGGCTAGCGGGGAGCAGTACTTC.

For this clone: This same CDR3 is encoded by further DNA sequences in the sample. The chain employs TRBV5-1 and TRBJ2-3; 9 bases line up with TRBD2. V trimming: 5 bases; J trimming: 1 base; junction bases outside the gene matches: 2. Germline V lookup: CDR1 SGHRS, CDR2 YFSETQ. The CDR3 spans 14 residues. The CDR3 sequence is CASRVAGGTDTQYF. The CDR3 DNA is TGCGCCAGCAGGGTAGCGGGGGGCACAGATACGCAGTATTTT.

The genes are TRBV30 and TRBJ2-2; 11 bases line up with TRBD1. Germline V gene lookup returns CDR1 GTSNPN and CDR2 SVGIG (reference sequence). Germline trimming cut 3 bases from V and 3 bases from J; bases unmatched to any gene: 3. The CDR3 is 15 residues long. CDR3 amino acids: CAWSGDRGDTGELFF. In nucleotides, the CDR3 is TGTGCCTGGAGCGGGGACAGGGGGGACACCGGGGAGCTGTTTTTT.

This rearrangement joins TRBV28 to TRBJ2-7; 8 positions agree with TRBD2. The germline CDR1 and CDR2 sequences are MDHEN and SYDVKM. CDR3 length: 15 amino acids. V was clipped by 5 bases and J by 1 base; unmatched bases: 7. CDR3 bases: TGTGCCAGCAGTATTAGCGGGGACTTATCCTACGAGCAGTACTTC. It yields the protein CASSISGDLSYEQYF. Looking up the rest from reference TRBV28 and TRBJ2-7 gives the full variable domain: DVKVTQSSRYLVKRTGEKVFLECVQDMDHENMFWYRQDPGLGLRLIYFSYDVKMKEKGDIPEGYSVSREKKERFSLILESASTNQTSMYLCASSISGDLSYEQYFGPGTRLTVT.

The chain employs TRBV2 and TRBJ1-6, with D possibly TRBD1 on 6 matching bases. The CDR3 length is 15 residues. Deletions cut 2 bases from V and 6 bases from J, with 11 bases between. The V gene's germline CDR1 is SNHLY and CDR2 FYNNEI. In nucleotides, the CDR3 is TGTGCCAGCAGTGAATCAGGGGCAGGTAATTCACCCCTCCACTTT. Translating it yields CASSESGAGNSPLHF.

The gene calls are TRBV13 and TRBJ2-3; maybe TRBD2 (7 bases). There are 16 residues in the CDR3. V was shortened by 5 bases and J by 5 bases, with 20 bases between the two germline ends. Looked up from germline, CDR1 is PRHDT and CDR2 is FYEKMQ (reference sequence). The CDR3, as DNA: TGTGCCAGCAGCCTTAGGGGTCGGGGGGCAGGAGATACGCAGTATTTT. Translation gives CASSLRGRGAGDTQYF.

This chain joins TRBV11-2 and TRBJ2-3; TRBD2 matches 10 bases. Germline V CDR1 and CDR2: SGHAT, FQNNGV. The V gene end was trimmed by 6 bases and the J gene end by 6 bases; junction bases not matched to a gene: 9. This CDR3 has 15 residues. CDR3 residues: CASRPGLAAWDTQYF. The DNA of the CDR3 is TGTGCCAGCAGACCTGGACTAGCGGCTTGGGATACGCAGTATTTT.

In DNA, the CDR3 is TGTGCCGGGGGACAGAGGAGCTCCTACGAGCAGTACTTC. Translation gives CAGGQRSSYEQYF. This chain joins TRBV6-1 and TRBJ2-7; 7 bases map to TRBD1. In germline, CDR1 is MNHNS, CDR2 SASEGT. The CDR3 runs 13 residues. V shed 11 bases, J shed 0 bases, and the junction held 7 bases outside the gene matches.

This clone was detected only a few times. The sample has other DNA sequences that encode this CDR3 too. The chain links TRBV5-1 to TRBJ2-3; perhaps TRBD1 as D (5 bases). V lost 0 bases, J lost 4 bases, and 6 bases lay in between. The V gene's germline CDR1 is SGHRS and CDR2 YFSETQ. The CDR3 sequence is 13 residues long. The CDR3 sequence is CASSLGGPDTQYF. For the CDR3, the DNA is TGCGCCAGCAGCTTGGGGGGCCCAGATACGCAGTATTTT. Using reference TRBV5-1 and TRBJ2-3 for the parts outside the CDR3, the full variable domain is KAGVTQTPRYLIKTRGQQVTLSCSPISGHRSVSWYQQTPGQGLQFLFEYFSETQRNKGNFPGRFSGRQFSNSRSEMNVSTLELGDSALYLCASSLGGPDTQYFGPGTRLTVL.

With respect to this clone: This same CDR3 is encoded by further DNA sequences in the sample. The chain links TRBV19 to TRBJ1-2; D is unclear. The CDR3 extends over 14 amino acids. Per the germline V gene, CDR1 is LNHDA and CDR2 is SQIVND (reference sequence). Trimming left V 4 bases short and J 0 bases short, with 9 bases between. The CDR3 sequence: CASSRTGANYGYTF. The CDR3 coding sequence is TGTGCCAGTAGTAGGACGGGAGCTAACTATGGCTACACCTTC.

This rearrangement joins TRBV7-9 to TRBJ2-7; D not resolved. With 2 bases removed from V and 4 bases from J, the gap between germline ends came to 9 bases. Germline CDR1 and CDR2: SEHNR and FQNEAQ (reference sequence). This CDR3 has 13 amino acids. The CDR3 reads CASSLPGKYEQYF. CDR3 DNA: TGTGCCAGCAGCTTACCAGGAAAGTACGAGCAGTACTTC.

V gene TRBV5-4 combines with J gene TRBJ2-5; tentatively, D is TRBD2 (6 bases). The CDR3 contains 14 residues. With 4 bases removed from V and 3 bases from J, the gap between germline ends came to 13 bases. Germline CDR1 and CDR2: SGHNT and YYREEE (reference sequence). Here the CDR3 DNA reads TGTGCCAGCAGCCTACGGGAGAGGGAAGAGACCCAGTACTTC. Its protein is CASSLREREETQYF.

In DNA, the CDR3 is TGTGCCAGCAGTGAATCCCCGGGAGCAGATACGCAGTATTTT. This codes for CASSESPGADTQYF. The rearrangement links TRBV6-1 to TRBJ2-3, with D tentatively TRBD2 (6 bases). The CDR3 is 14 amino acids. Germline V gives CDR1 MNHNS, CDR2 SASEGT. V lost 2 bases and J 4 bases, leaving 10 bases between the germline ends.

The chain joins TRBV18 to TRBJ2-2; 7 bases map to TRBD1. V was clipped by 5 bases and J by 3 bases; unmatched bases: 12. CDR1 KGHSH and CDR2 LQKENI come from the germline V gene. This CDR3 is 17 amino acids long. CDR3 in amino acids: CASSSKDTGTDTGELFF. The DNA of the CDR3 is TGTGCCAGCTCATCAAAGGACACTGGGACAGACACCGGGGAGCTGTTTTTT.

The chain combines TRBV25-1 with TRBJ1-2; weak D call: TRBD1 (5 bases). CDR3 length equals 15 residues. V shed 1 base and J shed 5 bases, with 14 bases lying between them. CDR1 is MGHDK, CDR2 SYGVNS, per germline. The CDR3 loop is CASSEFRREGYGYTF. The DNA for the CDR3 is TGTGCCAGCAGTGAATTTCGCAGGGAAGGTTATGGCTACACCTTC.

The chain combines TRBV19 with TRBJ1-5; 7 nucleotides line up with TRBD1. The J segment lost 3 bases and the V segment lost 6 bases, leaving 8 bases of the junction unmatched. In germline, CDR1 is LNHDA, CDR2 SQIVND (reference sequence). This CDR3 is 15 amino acids long. The CDR3 region is CASRQDRDINQPQHF. The CDR3 bases are TGTGCCAGTAGGCAAGACAGGGATATCAATCAGCCCCAGCATTTT.

A note on this clone: Other nucleotide sequences in the sample specify the same CDR3. This chain joins TRBV4-3 and TRBJ1-2; perhaps TRBD1 as D (6 bases). CDR1 is LGHNA and CDR2 is YSLEER in the germline V gene. This CDR3 has 14 amino acids. V gave up 0 bases and J gave up 7 bases, with 12 bases separating them. CDR3: CASSQDRGGGGYTF. The CDR3 nucleotides are TGCGCCAGCAGCCAAGATCGAGGGGGAGGTGGCTACACCTTC.

The chain recombines TRBV5-1 with TRBJ1-5; D perhaps matches TRBD1 (5 bases). The CDR3 spans 17 residues. The germline V and J ends were trimmed by 1 base and 2 bases, with 16 bases remaining between them. The V gene's germline CDR1 is SGHRS and CDR2 YFSETQ. CDR3 coding DNA: TGCGCCAGCAGCTTGATTCCCTCAGGGTTAGGCAATCAGCCCCAGCATTTT. Protein product: CASSLIPSGLGNQPQHF.

The CDR3 region is CASRLEAGEKLFF. CDR3 nucleotide sequence: TGCGCCAGCAGGCTCGAGGCAGGAGAAAAACTGTTTTTT. This chain links TRBV5-1 with TRBJ1-4; D unresolved. Germline V lookup: CDR1 SGHRS, CDR2 YFSETQ. With 5 bases removed from V and 8 bases from J, the gap between germline ends came to 13 bases. The CDR3 length is 13 residues.

The rearrangement uses TRBV29-1 and TRBJ1-2; 10 positions match TRBD1. V shed 3 bases and J 8 bases; nucleotides not matched to a gene: 6. The CDR3 is 13 residues long. Germline CDR1 reads SQVTM; CDR2 reads ANQGSEA. CDR3 bases: TGCAGCGTTGATAGTTGGGACAGGGGAGGCTACACCTTC. This translates into CSVDSWDRGGYTF.

CDR3 loop: CASSRTSGTNTGELFF. CDR3 sequence (DNA): TGCGCCAGCAGCAGGACTAGCGGGACAAACACCGGGGAGCTGTTTTTT. This chain connects TRBV5-1 to TRBJ2-2; 12 positions agree with TRBD2. Germline CDR1 SGHRS, CDR2 YFSETQ. Germline trimming cut 4 bases from V and 2 bases from J; bases unmatched to any gene: 3. The CDR3 extends over 16 amino acids.

The chain couples TRBV2 to TRBJ2-3; a possible D gene is TRBD1 (6 bases). This CDR3 spans 15 amino acids. Trimming cost V 4 bases and J 3 bases, with 14 bases left between them. Germline values: CDR1 SNHLY, CDR2 FYNNEI. The CDR3 here is CASSGNRASTDTQYF. The CDR3 region has the DNA TGTGCCAGCAGTGGTAACAGGGCCTCGACAGATACGCAGTATTTT.

This clone occurred once. The rearrangement uses TRBV2 and TRBJ2-1; TRBD1 agrees at 8 bases. Germline V gene data show CDR1 as SNHLY and CDR2 as FYNNEI. This CDR3 has 15 residues. The V segment lost 3 bases and the J segment 2 bases; nucleotides outside the gene matches: 3. As DNA, the CDR3 is TGTGCCAGCAGTGAGGACAGGGCGGCCTACAATGAGCAGTTCTTC. This codes for CASSEDRAAYNEQFF.

Only a few counts were recorded for this clone. Different DNA sequences within this sample yield the same CDR3. V is TRBV5-1 and J is TRBJ1-1; 7 nucleotides agree with TRBD1. CDR3 length equals 13 residues. Germline assignment: CDR1 SGHRS and CDR2 YFSETQ. V was pared by 4 bases and J by 4 bases, with 4 bases of the junction left unmatched. The DNA for the CDR3 is TGCGCCAGCAGCCGACAGGGAGGCACTGAAGCTTTCTTT. Its protein product is CASSRQGGTEAFF.